The 32 T cell receptor beta chains in this list originate from one sample, sequenced in a study of graft-versus-host responses after intestinal transplantation. Sequenced by immunoSEQ multiplex PCR; TCRdb stores in-frame clones only, minus some. This sample yields approximately 40,000 clones, of which 75% to 95% are seen a single time; less than 3% belongs to the top ten. The sample was PBMCs, taken about 330 days after intestinal transplant. The receptors originated from a human patient who received an intestinal transplant, so some T cells may come from the graft donor.

The chain is built from TRBV6-1 and TRBJ2-5; 8 bases are a match to TRBD1. The V gene's germline CDR1 is MNHNS and CDR2 SASEGT. This CDR3 spans 13 amino acids. V dropped 6 bases and J dropped 2; count of bases not matched to a gene: 2. CDR3 protein: CASSRTGQETQYF. The CDR3 DNA is TGTGCCAGCAGCCGGACAGGGCAAGAGACCCAGTACTTC.

Of note for this clone: An end of the junction does not agree with germline; a read error may underlie this. The gene calls are TRBV5-3 and TRBJ1-1, with D tentatively TRBD1 (5 bases). TRBV5-3 is noted as an ORF with a role that remains uncertain. CDR3 length: 13 residues. For the CDR3, the DNA is TGTGCCAGCAGCTTGGCCTCAGGGACTGAAGCTTTCTTT. This codes for CASSLASGTEAFF.

The J gene is TRBJ1-1, the V gene TRBV14; 10 bases align to TRBD1. Germline trimming cut 3 bases from V and 4 bases from J; bases unmatched to any gene: 5. This CDR3 contains 15 residues. In germline, CDR1 is SGHDN, CDR2 FVKESK. The CDR3, as DNA: TGTGCCAGCAGCCAGATCGGACAGGGGGGCACTGAAGCTTTCTTT. It translates to CASSQIGQGGTEAFF. Full variable domain (missing parts from reference TRBV14 and TRBJ1-1): EAGVTQFPSHSVIEKGQTVTLRCDPISGHDNLYWYRRVMGKEIKFLLHFVKESKQDESGMPNNRFLAERTGGTYSTLKVQPAELEDSGVYFCASSQIGQGGTEAFFGQGTRLTVV.

The CDR3 nucleotides read TGCGCCAGCAGCTTGGCCATGGAGGGAGTAGCCGGAAATGAGCAGTTCTTC. Amino acids: CASSLAMEGVAGNEQFF. V is TRBV5-1 and J is TRBJ2-1; maybe TRBD2 (6 bases). Trimming cost V 0 bases and J 7 bases, with 20 bases left between them. This CDR3 is built from 17 residues. Germline CDR1 is SGHRS and CDR2 is YFSETQ.

This clone has only one observation. J is TRBJ2-1 and V is TRBV7-3; D remains ambiguous. The CDR3 has 13 amino acids. V was trimmed by 0 bases and J by 6 bases, leaving 6 bases between them. From germline, CDR1 is SGHTA and CDR2 FQGTGA. The DNA for the CDR3 is TGTGCCAGCAGCTTAACCCCCCCCAATGAGCAGTTCTTC. This sequence encodes CASSLTPPNEQFF. Using reference TRBV7-3 and TRBJ2-1 for the parts outside the CDR3, the full variable domain is GAGVSQTPSNKVTEKGKYVELRCDPISGHTALYWYRQSLGQGPEFLIYFQGTGAADDSGLPNDRFFAVRPEGSVSTLKIQRTERGDSAVYLCASSLTPPNEQFFGPGTRLTVL.

The chain joins TRBV2 to TRBJ2-5, with TRBD2 matching 10 bases. Germline CDR1 reads SNHLY; CDR2 reads FYNNEI. Germline trimming cut 3 bases from V and 0 bases from J; bases unmatched to any gene: 19. The CDR3 spans 21 residues. The DNA of the CDR3 is TGTGCCAGCAGTGAGTTTTACCCCTCAAAGCGGGAGGGTTCCCACCAAGAGACCCAGTACTTC. Amino acids: CASSEFYPSKREGSHQETQYF.

The chain combines TRBV11-1 with TRBJ2-3; tentative D call: TRBD2 (5 bases). The V gene lost 6 bases and the J gene lost 0 bases, with 10 bases spanning the gap. The CDR3 extends over 14 amino acids. CDR1 and CDR2 (germline): SGHAT, FQDESV (reference sequence). The CDR3 DNA sequence: TGTGCCAGCAGGGGAGCGGCTAGCACAGATACGCAGTATTTT. It is translated as CASRGAASTDTQYF.

The J gene is TRBJ1-1, the V gene TRBV5-4; D might be TRBD1 (6 bases). Trimming took 0 bases from V and 1 from J, leaving 7 bases between them. The germline V gene encodes CDR1 SGHNT and CDR2 YYREEE (reference sequence). CDR3 length: 14 residues. The CDR3 coding sequence is TGTGCCAGCAGCTTGGAACAGGGGAACACTGAAGCTTTCTTT. Translating gives CASSLEQGNTEAFF.

This clone has only one observation. The V call is TRBV11-2, the J call TRBJ2-7; the D call may be TRBD1 or TRBD2 (5 bases each). Germline V gives CDR1 SGHAT, CDR2 FQNNGV. The V end was cut by 3 bases, the J end by 3 bases, with 15 bases between. The CDR3 loop spans 15 amino acids. The CDR3 DNA sequence: TGTGCCAGCAGCTTGGCCGGGACGACCTACTACGAGCAGTACTTC. Translated: CASSLAGTTYYEQYF.

The V and J genes are TRBV19 and TRBJ2-5; 8 nucleotides agree with TRBD2. Germline CDR1 and CDR2: LNHDA and SQIVND (reference sequence). CDR3 length: 14 amino acids. The V and J ends lost 6 bases and 3 bases, in that order; junction bases with no gene match: 6. Written as DNA, the CDR3 is TGTGCCAGTAGACGACTCGGGGGGGAAGAGACCCAGTACTTC. Translation: CASRRLGGEETQYF.

This chain links TRBV10-1 with TRBJ2-4; D ambiguous. This CDR3 spans 14 amino acids. The germline V gene encodes CDR1 WNHNN and CDR2 SYGVQD (reference sequence). V lost 3 bases and J 5 bases, leaving 11 bases between the germline ends. DNA of the CDR3: TGCGCCAGCAGTGAATCTGTAACGGAAAACATTCAGTACTTC. Translated: CASSESVTENIQYF.

For the CDR3, the DNA is TGTGCCAGCTCACCAAACCCCCCGGGGGATCAGCCCCAGCATTTT. Translating gives CASSPNPPGDQPQHF. The chain combines TRBV18 with TRBJ1-5; TRBD1 might be the D (5 bases). CDR3 length: 15 amino acids. CDR1 is KGHSH and CDR2 is LQKENI in the germline V gene. V was cut by 2 bases and J by 5 bases, with 13 bases left in between. Full variable domain (rest looked up from reference TRBV18 and TRBJ1-5): NAGVMQNPRHLVRRRGQEARLRCSPMKGHSHVYWYRQLPEEGLKFMVYLQKENIIDESGMPKERFSAEFPKEGPSILRIQQVVRGDSAAYFCASSPNPPGDQPQHFGDGTRLSIL.

The V gene is TRBV9, the J gene TRBJ2-5; D is tentatively TRBD1 or TRBD2 (6 bases each). The ends were cut back, 4 bases at V and 5 bases at J, with 18 bases in the middle. CDR3 length: 15 residues. CDR1 and CDR2 (germline): SGDLS, YYNGEE. CDR3 sequence reads: CASSPDIGGRETQYF. The CDR3 coding sequence is TGTGCCAGCAGCCCCGACATCGGGGGCCGGGAGACCCAGTACTTC.

The genes are TRBV28 and TRBJ2-3, with a possible D match to TRBD2 (5 bases). The germline CDR1 and CDR2 sequences are MDHEN and SYDVKM. Trimming left V 8 bases short and J 5 bases short, with 8 bases between. The CDR3 sequence is 11 residues long. The DNA of the CDR3 is TGTGCCAGCGGACTGGGAGATACGCAGTATTTT. This encodes CASGLGDTQYF.

The chain is built from TRBV6-1 and TRBJ1-1; no firm D call. This CDR3 region has 14 residues. The germline V gene encodes CDR1 MNHNS and CDR2 SASEGT. Trimming cost V 5 bases and J 1 base, with 11 bases left between them. The CDR3 protein is CASSYPGSNTEAFF. CDR3 sequence (DNA): TGTGCCAGCAGTTATCCGGGATCGAACACTGAAGCTTTCTTT.

This chain connects TRBV2 to TRBJ2-7; D gene ambiguous. Germline V gene lookup returns CDR1 SNHLY and CDR2 FYNNEI. CDR3 size: 12 residues. V shed 0 bases and J shed 3 bases, with 3 bases lying between them. The CDR3 region is CASSEARYEQYF. DNA for the CDR3: TGTGCCAGCAGTGAAGCGCGCTACGAGCAGTACTTC.

This clone was recorded once. This chain uses TRBV27 with TRBJ1-4; D gene unclear. The CDR3 consists of 16 residues. V was trimmed by 5 bases and J by 2 bases, leaving 15 bases between them. Germline-derived CDR1 and CDR2 are MNHEY and SMNVEV (reference sequence). In nucleotides, the CDR3 is TGTGCCAGCAGTCCCCCCTCCCTTCTCACTAATGAAAAACTGTTTTTT. Its translation: CASSPPSLLTNEKLFF.

This chain joins TRBV5-1 and TRBJ2-1; D perhaps matches TRBD2 (6 bases). V lost 2 bases and J 6 bases, leaving 15 bases between the germline ends. The CDR3 has 15 amino acids. Looked up from germline, CDR1 is SGHRS and CDR2 is YFSETQ. Here the CDR3 reads CASSLLGTPSNEQFF. The CDR3 DNA sequence: TGCGCCAGCAGCTTACTCGGGACTCCAAGCAATGAGCAGTTCTTC.

The chain uses TRBV5-1 and TRBJ1-4, with 9 bases matching TRBD1. This CDR3 has 14 amino acids. V was clipped by 0 bases and J by 8 bases; unmatched bases: 2. From germline, CDR1 is SGHRS and CDR2 YFSETQ. CDR3 in amino acids: CASSLGGQGEKLFF. The CDR3 nucleotides are TGCGCCAGCAGCTTGGGGGGACAGGGAGAAAAACTGTTTTTT.

The V and J genes are TRBV10-3 and TRBJ2-5; D gene uncertain. Germline CDR1 and CDR2: ENHRY and SYGVKD. The V end was cut by 0 bases, the J end by 2 bases, with 7 bases between. This CDR3 contains 14 residues. The CDR3 DNA sequence: TGTGCCATCAGTGAGTCGAGCGCTCAAGAGACCCAGTACTTC. Protein: CAISESSAQETQYF.

V gene TRBV7-9 combines with J gene TRBJ2-4; no clear D. Per the germline V gene, CDR1 is SEHNR and CDR2 is FQNEAQ (reference sequence). CDR3 length equals 15 residues. Trimming removed 5 bases from V and 6 bases from J, with 17 bases in between. Here the CDR3 DNA reads TGTGCCAGCAGCCCCCCTTTATGGCCAACAAACATTCAGTACTTC. Amino acids: CASSPPLWPTNIQYF. The full variable domain, with the rest looked up from reference TRBV7-9 and TRBJ2-4, is DTGVSQNPRHKITKRGQNVTFRCDPISEHNRLYWYRQTLGQGPEFLTYFQNEAQLEKSRLLSDRFSAERPKGSFSTLEIQRTEQGDSAMYLCASSPPLWPTNIQYFGAGTRLSVL.

The rearrangement links TRBV5-1 to TRBJ2-1; D is ambiguous. This CDR3 contains 15 residues. Germline values: CDR1 SGHRS, CDR2 YFSETQ. Trimming pared 1 base from V and 3 bases from J, leaving 11 bases between. CDR3: CASSLLKRDYNEQFF. The CDR3 nucleotides are TGCGCCAGCAGCTTGCTCAAGAGAGACTACAATGAGCAGTTCTTC.

The chain has TRBV2 and TRBJ2-2, with TRBD2 matching over 11 bases. Germline V gene sequence: CDR1 SNHLY, CDR2 FYNNEI. The CDR3 is 15 amino acids. The ends lost 5 bases at V and 5 bases at J; junction bases unmatched: 4. CDR3: CASSSGLAATGELFF. The CDR3 coding sequence is TGTGCCAGCAGTTCGGGACTAGCGGCGACCGGGGAGCTGTTTTTT.

The V and J genes are TRBV10-3 and TRBJ2-1; a possible D gene is TRBD1 (6 bases). Trimming cost V 11 bases and J 5 bases, with 16 bases left between them. CDR1 and CDR2 (germline): ENHRY, SYGVKD. The CDR3 spans 13 residues. CDR3 sequence: CASRDKQNNEQFF. The CDR3 DNA reads TGTGCCTCCCGGGACAAACAGAACAATGAGCAGTTCTTC.

The chain links TRBV4-1 to TRBJ1-5; D unresolved. Trimming shortened V by 1 base and J by 8 bases, and 12 bases separated the two germline ends. Germline CDR1 MGHRA, CDR2 YSYEKL. This CDR3 contains 14 residues. The CDR3 DNA reads TGCGCCAGCAGCCAAGTAGGCGGAGCTGAGCCCCAGCATTTT. It specifies CASSQVGGAEPQHF.

The gene calls are TRBV6-5 and TRBJ1-5; 7 nucleotides align to TRBD1. The CDR3 contains 15 residues. J gave up 5 bases and V 6 bases, and 10 bases lay outside the gene matches. Germline V gene sequence: CDR1 MNHEY, CDR2 SVGAGI. CDR3 DNA sequence: TGTGCCAGCAGCCCGACAGGGAGGGGGGATCAGCCCCAGCATTTT. It encodes CASSPTGRGDQPQHF.

The rearrangement links TRBV7-9 to TRBJ2-3; D unresolved. In germline, CDR1 is SEHNR, CDR2 FQNEAQ (reference sequence). This CDR3 is 19 amino acids long. V was clipped by 2 bases and J by 2 bases, with 23 bases between them. CDR3 region: CASSLFYPKRGENTDTQYF. CDR3 bases: TGTGCCAGCAGCTTATTCTACCCGAAGCGAGGCGAGAACACAGATACGCAGTATTTT. Drawing the rest from reference TRBV7-9 and TRBJ2-3, the complete variable domain is DTGVSQNPRHKITKRGQNVTFRCDPISEHNRLYWYRQTLGQGPEFLTYFQNEAQLEKSRLLSDRFSAERPKGSFSTLEIQRTEQGDSAMYLCASSLFYPKRGENTDTQYFGPGTRLTVL.

The chain has TRBV27 and TRBJ1-5; no clear D gene. Germline V gene data show CDR1 as MNHEY and CDR2 as SMNVEV (reference sequence). The CDR3 sequence is 17 residues long. V was trimmed by 3 bases and J by 3 bases, leaving 18 bases between them. CDR3 nucleotide sequence: TGTGCCAGCAGTTTTCTGGACGGCATAGGAGACAATCAGCCCCAGCATTTT. Protein product: CASSFLDGIGDNQPQHF.

CDR3 residues: CAWSVRGLYQETQYF. CDR3 nucleotide sequence: TGTGCCTGGAGTGTACGAGGACTGTACCAAGAGACCCAGTACTTC. The genes are TRBV30 and TRBJ2-5; D perhaps matches TRBD2 (5 bases). Germline V lookup: CDR1 GTSNPN, CDR2 SVGIG (reference sequence). The V end was cut by 0 bases, the J end by 0 bases, with 11 bases between. The CDR3 is made up of 15 amino acids.

J is TRBJ2-7 and V is TRBV5-1, with 11 positions matching TRBD2. The V segment lost 0 bases and the J segment 0 bases; nucleotides outside the gene matches: 2. The germline V gene encodes CDR1 SGHRS and CDR2 YFSETQ. The CDR3 covers 16 residues. CDR3 amino acids: CASSLGLAGSSYEQYF. The CDR3 DNA sequence: TGCGCCAGCAGCTTGGGACTAGCGGGGAGCTCCTACGAGCAGTACTTC.

V is TRBV27 and J is TRBJ2-3; D is ambiguous. This CDR3 has 13 residues. Germline CDR1 and CDR2: MNHEY and SMNVEV (reference sequence). V was cut by 7 bases and J by 0 bases, with 8 bases left in between. CDR3 DNA: TGTGCCAGCAAGAGGCCGAGCACAGATACGCAGTATTTT. Its translation is CASKRPSTDTQYF.

The genes are TRBV6-5 and TRBJ2-3; tentative D call: TRBD1 (5 bases). Germline CDR1 and CDR2: MNHEY and SVGAGI. This CDR3 is built from 15 residues. The V end was cut by 0 bases, the J end by 3 bases, with 10 bases between. The chain's CDR3 is CASSYSLQGTDTQYF. CDR3 DNA: TGTGCCAGCAGTTACTCACTCCAGGGTACAGATACGCAGTATTTT.